This TCR beta chain was obtained from a study of T-cell memory formation after mild COVID-19. On the study more broadly: There were largely donor-specific TCR clusters. Study results and limitations: From day 15 to 85, contracting clones were balanced between CD4 and CD8, whereas later expanders leaned toward CD4+.

V dropped 3 bases and J dropped 9 bases, with 12 bases sitting between them. The length of the CDR3 is 12 residues. Germline V gives CDR1 SQVTM, CDR2 ANQGSEA. TCRdb ran MiXCR on the 5' RACE reads and lists one entry per CDR3 protein. The data show a few hundred thousand distinct CDR3 sequences, roughly 22% seen once. Turning to this clonotype: Antigen: not known.

Material for sequencing was PBMCs or a T cell subset sorted from them (not recorded which). The sequence was collected from an adult woman who had mild COVID-19 (a few samples of this study predate the infection). Cell type and time point are not known. This chain uses TRBV29-1 with TRBJ2-1, with a tentative D call TRBD1 (6 bases). This chain's CDR3 is CSVDLIGGEQFF. The CDR3 DNA is TGCAGCGTTGACCTGATAGGGGGTGAGCAGTTCTTC.